The entry that follows covers one T cell receptor beta chain sequence. Antigen unknown. The sample originates from a study of T-cell reconstitution after alpha-beta-depleted transplantation in children. The CDR3 runs 15 residues. The J segment lost 7 bases and the V segment lost 11 bases, leaving 13 bases of the junction unmatched. Germline loops: CDR1 LGHDT, CDR2 YNNKEL (reference sequence). Study-wide results and caveats: T-cell counts and diversity were attributed mostly to newly produced T cells one year after transplant. Expanded graft clones, several hundred of them, were reportedly the source of alpha-beta T cells about two months after transplant. Surviving recipient T cells and thymic progenitors produced the high day-60 TCRbeta diversity seen in some patients.

Unique molecular identifiers were built into the TCRbeta library. TCRdb reprocessed the PCR reads via MiXCR and lists one record per CDR3 protein. The data hold over 200,000 distinct CDR3 sequences, with approximately 8% observed a single time. The V gene is TRBV3-1, the J gene TRBJ2-2; 10 nucleotides agree with TRBD1. The specimen was PBMCs, mostly from graft donor cells, collected 360 days after TCRalphabeta/CD19-depleted stem cell transplant. This clonotype was obtained from a male patient aged 2-9 years who had a stem cell transplant for acute myeloid leukemia, so the T cells may come from the graft donor. The CDR3 is CAFSFRQGANGELFF. Written as DNA, the CDR3 is TGTGCCTTCAGTTTCCGACAGGGGGCGAACGGGGAGCTGTTTTTT.